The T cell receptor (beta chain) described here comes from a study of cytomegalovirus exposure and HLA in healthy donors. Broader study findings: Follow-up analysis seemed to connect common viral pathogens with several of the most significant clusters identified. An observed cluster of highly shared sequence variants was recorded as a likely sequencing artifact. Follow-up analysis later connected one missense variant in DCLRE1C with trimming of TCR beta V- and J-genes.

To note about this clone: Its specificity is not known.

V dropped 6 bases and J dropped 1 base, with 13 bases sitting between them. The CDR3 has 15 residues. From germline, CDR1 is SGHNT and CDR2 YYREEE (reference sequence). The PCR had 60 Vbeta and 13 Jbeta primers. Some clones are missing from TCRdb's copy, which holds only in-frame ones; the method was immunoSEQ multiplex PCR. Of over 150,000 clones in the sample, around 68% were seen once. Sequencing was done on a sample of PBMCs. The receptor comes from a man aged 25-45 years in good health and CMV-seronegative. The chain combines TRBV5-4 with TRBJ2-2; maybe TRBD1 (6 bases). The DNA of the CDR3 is TGTGCCAGCAAAATGACGACAGGGAACACCGGGGAGCTGTTTTTT. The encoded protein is CASKMTTGNTGELFF.